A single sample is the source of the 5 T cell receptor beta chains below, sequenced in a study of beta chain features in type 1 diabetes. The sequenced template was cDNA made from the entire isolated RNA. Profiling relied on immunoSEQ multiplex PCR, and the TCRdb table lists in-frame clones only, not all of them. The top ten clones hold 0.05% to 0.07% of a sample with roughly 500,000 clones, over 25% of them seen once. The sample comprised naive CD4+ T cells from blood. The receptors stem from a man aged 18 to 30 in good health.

CDR3 in DNA: TGCAGCGTGAAACAGTCAGCTCCCTACGAGCAGTACTTC. Amino acid sequence: CSVKQSAPYEQYF. The V gene is TRBV29-1, the J gene TRBJ2-5; D not resolved. TRBJ2-7 explains the end of the DNA better; the J call may be wrong. This CDR3 contains 13 residues. The V gene's germline CDR1 is SQVTM and CDR2 ANQGSEA.

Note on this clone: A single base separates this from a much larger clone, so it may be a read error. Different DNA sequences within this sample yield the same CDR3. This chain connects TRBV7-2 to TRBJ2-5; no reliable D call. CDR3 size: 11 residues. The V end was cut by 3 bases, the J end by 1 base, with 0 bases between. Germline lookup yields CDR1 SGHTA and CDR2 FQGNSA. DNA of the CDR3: TGTGCCAGCAGCTTCCAAGAGACCCAGTACTTC. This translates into CASSFQETQYF.

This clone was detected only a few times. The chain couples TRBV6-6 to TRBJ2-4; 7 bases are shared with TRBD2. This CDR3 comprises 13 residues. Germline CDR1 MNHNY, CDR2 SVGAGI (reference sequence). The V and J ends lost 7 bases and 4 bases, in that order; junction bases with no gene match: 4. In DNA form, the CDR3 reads TGTGCCAGCATCGCTAGCGGAAAAAACATTCAGTACTTC. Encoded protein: CASIASGKNIQYF.

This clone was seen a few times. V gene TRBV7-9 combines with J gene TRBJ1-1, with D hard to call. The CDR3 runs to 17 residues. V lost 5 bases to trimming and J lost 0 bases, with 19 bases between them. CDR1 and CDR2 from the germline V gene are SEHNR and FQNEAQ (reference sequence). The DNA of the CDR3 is TGTGCCAGCAGCCCGCAAAAGGCGGAGAGAATGAACACTGAAGCTTTCTTT. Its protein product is CASSPQKAERMNTEAFF.

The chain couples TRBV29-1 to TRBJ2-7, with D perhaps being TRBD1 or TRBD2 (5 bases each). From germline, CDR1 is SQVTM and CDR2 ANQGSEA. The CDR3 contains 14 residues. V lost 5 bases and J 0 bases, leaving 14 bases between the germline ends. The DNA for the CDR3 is TGCAGCGTTTCGCCCGGGACCAGCTCCTACGAGCAGTACTTC. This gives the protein CSVSPGTSSYEQYF.